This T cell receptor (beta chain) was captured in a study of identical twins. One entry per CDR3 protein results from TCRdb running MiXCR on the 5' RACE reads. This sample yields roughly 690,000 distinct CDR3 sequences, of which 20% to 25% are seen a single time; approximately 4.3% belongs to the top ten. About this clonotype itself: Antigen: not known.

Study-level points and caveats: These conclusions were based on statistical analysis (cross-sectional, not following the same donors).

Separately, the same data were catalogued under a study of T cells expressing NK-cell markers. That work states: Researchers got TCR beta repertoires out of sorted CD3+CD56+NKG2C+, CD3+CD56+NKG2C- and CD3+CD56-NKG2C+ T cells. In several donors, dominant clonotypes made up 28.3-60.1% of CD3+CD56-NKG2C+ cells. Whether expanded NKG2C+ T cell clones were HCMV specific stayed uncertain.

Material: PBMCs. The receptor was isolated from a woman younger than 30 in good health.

The DNA for the CDR3 is TGTGCCAGCAGCTATGACTCTCCGGGGGAGCTGTTTTTT. Amino acids: CASSYDSPGELFF. The chain recombines TRBV4-2 with TRBJ2-2; D call uncertain. This CDR3 has 13 amino acids. CDR1 is LGHNA and CDR2 is YNFKEQ in the germline V gene. The germline V and J ends were trimmed by 5 bases and 8 bases, with 12 bases remaining between them.